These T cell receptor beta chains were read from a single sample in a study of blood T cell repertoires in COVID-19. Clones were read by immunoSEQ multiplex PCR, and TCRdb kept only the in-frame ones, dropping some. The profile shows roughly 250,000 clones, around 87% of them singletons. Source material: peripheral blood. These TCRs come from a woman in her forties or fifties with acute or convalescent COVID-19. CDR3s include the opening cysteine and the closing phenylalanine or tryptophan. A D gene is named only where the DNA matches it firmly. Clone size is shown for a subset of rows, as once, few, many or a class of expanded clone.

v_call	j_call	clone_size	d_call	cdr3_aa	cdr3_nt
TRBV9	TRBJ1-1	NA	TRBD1	CASSVAPGQGASGSTEAFF	TGTGCCAGCAGCGTAGCTCCGGGACAGGGGGCGTCTGGGAGCACTGAAGCTTTCTTT
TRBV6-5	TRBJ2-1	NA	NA	CASRPDRGSIGEQFF	TGTGCCAGCCGTCCCGATAGGGGGTCAATTGGTGAGCAGTTCTTC
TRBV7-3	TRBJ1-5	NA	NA	CASVTQGTGGNQPQHF	TGTGCCAGCGTCACCCAAGGTACAGGCGGCAATCAGCCCCAGCATTTT
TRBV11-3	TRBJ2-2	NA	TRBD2	CASSSGGMNTGELFF	TGTGCCAGCAGCTCCGGGGGGATGAACACCGGGGAGCTGTTTTTT
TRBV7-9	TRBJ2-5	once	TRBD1	CASSFRDRSQETQYF	TGTGCCAGCAGCTTCCGGGACAGGAGCCAAGAGACCCAGTACTTC
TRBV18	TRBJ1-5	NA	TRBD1	CASSPGQSNQPQHF	TGTGCCAGCTCCCCGGGACAGAGCAATCAGCCCCAGCATTTT
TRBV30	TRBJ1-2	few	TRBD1	CAWSPGQGARGYTF	TGTGCCTGGAGTCCGGGACAGGGGGCCCGGGGCTACACCTTC
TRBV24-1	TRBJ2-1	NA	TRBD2	CATSDPLGAGGPNEQFF	TGTGCCACCAGTGACCCCTTGGGGGCGGGAGGGCCGAATGAGCAGTTCTTC
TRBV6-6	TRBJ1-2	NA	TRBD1	CASSLGDRDAGYGYTF	TGTGCCAGCAGTTTGGGGGACAGGGATGCGGGCTATGGCTACACCTTC
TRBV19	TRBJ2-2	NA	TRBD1	CASRRNRGTHPLNTGELFF	TGTGCCAGTAGGAGGAACAGGGGGACTCACCCTCTGAACACCGGGGAGCTGTTTTTT
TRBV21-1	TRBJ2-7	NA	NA	CASSKKASGYSYEQYF	TGTGCCAGCAGCAAGAAGGCTAGCGGGTACTCCTACGAGCAGTACTTC
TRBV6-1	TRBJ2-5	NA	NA	CASSESGGTQYF	TGTGCCAGCAGTGAATCCGGGGGGACCCAGTACTTC
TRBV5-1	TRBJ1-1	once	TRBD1	CASSDQGGLNTEAFF	TGCGCCAGCAGCGACCAGGGGGGTTTGAACACTGAAGCTTTCTTT
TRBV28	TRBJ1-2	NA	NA	CASSLYEVVLNGYTF	TGTGCCAGCAGTTTATATGAGGTGGTATTGAACGGCTACACCTTC
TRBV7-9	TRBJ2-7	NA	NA	CASSAPGTVSYEQYF	TGTGCCAGCAGCGCGCCCGGGACTGTCTCCTACGAGCAGTACTTC
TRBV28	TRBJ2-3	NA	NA	CASSFSLSTQYF	TGTGCCAGCTCCTTCTCACTATCGACGCAGTATTTT
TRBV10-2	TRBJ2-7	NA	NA	CASSEWGLYEQYF	TGCGCCAGCAGTGAGTGGGGCCTCTACGAGCAGTACTTC
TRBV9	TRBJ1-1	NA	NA	CASSKGGAGTNTEAFF	TGTGCCAGCAGCAAAGGGGGAGCAGGGACGAACACTGAAGCTTTCTTT
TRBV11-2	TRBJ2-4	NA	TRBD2	CASSSRLARNIQYF	TGTGCCAGCAGCTCCCGACTAGCGCGGAACATTCAGTACTTC
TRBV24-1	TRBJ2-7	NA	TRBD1	CATSTSGGSYEQYF	TGTGCCACCAGTACCTCAGGGGGCTCCTACGAGCAGTACTTC
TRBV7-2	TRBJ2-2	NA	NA	CASSLGQLGTGELFF	TGTGCCAGCAGCCTTGGGCAATTAGGCACCGGGGAGCTGTTTTTT
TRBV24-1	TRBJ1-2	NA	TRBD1	CATSGPDRGNYGYTF	TGTGCCACCAGTGGCCCAGACAGGGGGAACTATGGCTACACCTTC
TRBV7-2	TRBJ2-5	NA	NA	CASSLGREQETQYF	TGTGCCAGCAGCTTGGGCAGAGAGCAAGAGACCCAGTACTTC
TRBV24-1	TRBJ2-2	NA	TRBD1	CATSDPTGGHTGELFF	TGTGCCACCAGTGACCCGACAGGGGGCCACACCGGGGAGCTGTTTTTT
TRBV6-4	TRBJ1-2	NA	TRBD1	CASSAGQGGYGYTF	TGTGCCAGCAGTGCCGGACAGGGCGGCTATGGCTACACCTTC
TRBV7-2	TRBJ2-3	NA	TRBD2	CASSPWDYPGTDTQYF	TGTGCCAGCAGCCCCTGGGACTACCCTGGCACAGATACGCAGTATTTT
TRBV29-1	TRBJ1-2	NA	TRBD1	CSVGQGDYGYTF	TGCAGCGTGGGACAGGGAGACTATGGCTACACCTTC
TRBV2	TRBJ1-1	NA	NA	CASSDLGGRSEAFF	TGTGCCAGCAGTGATTTGGGGGGAAGATCTGAAGCTTTCTTT
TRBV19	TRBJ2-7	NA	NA	CASSSGGSYEQYF	TGTGCCAGTAGTTCCGGTGGCTCCTACGAGCAGTACTTC
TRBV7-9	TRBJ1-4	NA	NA	CASSFSLARGSGEKLFF	TGTGCCAGCAGCTTTTCCCTTGCCCGGGGGAGTGGTGAAAAACTGTTTTTT
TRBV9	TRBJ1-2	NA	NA	CASSREGLYGYTF	TGTGCCAGCAGCAGGGAGGGCCTCTATGGCTACACCTTC
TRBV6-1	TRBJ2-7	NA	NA	CASSEGRNYEQYF	TGTGCCAGCAGTGAAGGGCGGAACTACGAGCAGTACTTC
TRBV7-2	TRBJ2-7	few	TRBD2	CASSPRGGSRSYEQYF	TGTGCCAGCAGCCCCCGGGGGGGTTCGAGGTCCTACGAGCAGTACTTC
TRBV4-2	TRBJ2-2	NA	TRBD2	CASSQAGLAGASGGTGELFF	TGTGCCAGCAGCCAAGCGGGCCTAGCGGGAGCGTCAGGGGGCACCGGGGAGCTGTTTTTT
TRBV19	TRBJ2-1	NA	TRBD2	CASSHSGRAYNEQFF	TGTGCCAGTAGTCATAGCGGGAGGGCCTACAATGAGCAGTTCTTC
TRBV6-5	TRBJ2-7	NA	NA	CASSRYNGNEQYF	TGTGCCAGCAGCCGATATAATGGCAACGAGCAGTACTTC
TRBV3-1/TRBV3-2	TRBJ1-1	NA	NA	CASSLGTAGTRVAFF	TGTGCCAGCAGCCTCGGGACTGCGGGTACGAGAGTGGCTTTCTTT
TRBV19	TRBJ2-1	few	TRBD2	CASRPALAGEYNEQFF	TGTGCCAGTAGACCAGCCCTAGCGGGGGAATACAATGAGCAGTTCTTC
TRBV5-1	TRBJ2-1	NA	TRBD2	CASSPGTSGYNEQFF	TGCGCCAGCAGCCCCGGGACTAGCGGATACAATGAGCAGTTCTTC
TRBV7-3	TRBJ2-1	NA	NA	CASSAQRASNEQFF	TGTGCCAGCAGCGCCCAGCGGGCGAGCAATGAGCAGTTCTTC
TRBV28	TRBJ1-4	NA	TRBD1	CASSRPGGGEKLFF	TGTGCCAGCAGTCGGCCAGGGGGCGGTGAAAAACTGTTTTTT
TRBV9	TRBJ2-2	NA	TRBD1	CASSGMTGYNTGELFF	TGTGCCAGCAGCGGGATGACAGGGTACAACACCGGGGAGCTGTTTTTT
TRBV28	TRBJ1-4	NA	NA	CASSPQGWANNEKLFF	TGTGCCAGCAGCCCACAGGGTTGGGCGAATAATGAAAAACTGTTTTTT
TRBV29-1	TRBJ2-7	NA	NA	CSVEEGSYEQYF	TGCAGCGTTGAGGAGGGCTCCTACGAGCAGTACTTC
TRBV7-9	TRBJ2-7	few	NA	CASSLWARYEQYF	TGTGCCAGCAGCTTATGGGCGCGCTACGAGCAGTACTTC
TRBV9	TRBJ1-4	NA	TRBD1	CASSVGQGESEKLFF	TGTGCCAGCAGCGTAGGACAGGGTGAGAGTGAAAAGCTGTTTTTT
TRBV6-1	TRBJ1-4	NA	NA	CASSDGTWLNEKLFF	TGTGCCAGCAGTGATGGGACATGGCTTAATGAAAAACTGTTTTTT
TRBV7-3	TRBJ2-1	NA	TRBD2	CASSLRVAGGPGAYNEQFF	TGTGCCAGCAGCTTAAGGGTAGCGGGAGGGCCAGGCGCCTACAATGAGCAGTTCTTC